Each of the 26 T cell receptor beta chains below was sequenced from the same sample in a study of blood T cell repertoires in COVID-19. Assay used: immunoSEQ multiplex PCR; TCRdb lists only in-frame clones, some missing. This sample has 250,000 to 350,000 clones, with about 86% found just once. Sequencing was done on a sample of peripheral blood. Every receptor here comes from a woman in her 70s with COVID-19, enrolled during active disease.

The chain is built from TRBV7-6 and TRBJ2-7; 8 bases agree with TRBD1. V shed 5 bases, J shed 0 bases, and the junction held 12 bases outside the gene matches. Germline V gives CDR1 SGHVS, CDR2 FNYEAQ. CDR3 size: 17 residues. The CDR3 DNA reads TGTGCCAGCAGCGCCCTCTCAGGGGGCTATTTCTCCTACGAGCAGTACTTC. Translation: CASSALSGGYFSYEQYF. The full variable domain, in which reference TRBV7-6 and TRBJ2-7 provide the parts outside the CDR3, is GAGVSQSPRYKVTKRGQDVALRCDPISGHVSLYWYRQALGQGPEFLTYFNYEAQQDKSGLPNDRFSAERPEGSISTLTIQRTEQRDSAMYRCASSALSGGYFSYEQYFGPGTRLTVT.

The chain joins TRBV9 to TRBJ1-1; tentative D call: TRBD1 (5 bases). The V end lost 0 bases, the J end lost 1 base, and 10 bases lay between the germline ends. In germline, CDR1 is SGDLS, CDR2 YYNGEE. This CDR3 region has 15 residues. DNA for the CDR3: TGTGCCAGCAGCGTAGGGGGCGCTGGGAACACTGAAGCTTTCTTT. Translated, it gives CASSVGGAGNTEAFF.

The chain carries TRBV5-1 and TRBJ2-3, with TRBD2 matching 9 bases. Trimming took 7 bases from V and 5 from J; bases not matched to a gene: 14. This CDR3 comprises 16 residues. In germline, CDR1 is SGHRS, CDR2 YFSETQ. The CDR3 is CASVAQAGGVGDTQYF. CDR3 DNA sequence: TGCGCCAGCGTCGCTCAAGCGGGGGGAGTTGGAGATACGCAGTATTTT.

CDR3 DNA: TGTGCCACTGGGGAAGGACAGGGCGGGACCCAGTACTTC. Amino acid sequence: CATGEGQGGTQYF. V gene TRBV24-1 combines with J gene TRBJ2-5; 8 bases map to TRBD1. V dropped 10 bases and J dropped 7; count of bases not matched to a gene: 10. CDR3 size: 13 residues. Germline lookup yields CDR1 KGHDR and CDR2 SFDVKD.

The genes are TRBV2 and TRBJ1-6; 9 bases agree with TRBD1. The V gene's germline CDR1 is SNHLY and CDR2 FYNNEI. Trimming took 6 bases from V and 7 from J; bases not matched to a gene: 7. The CDR3 totals 15 residues. CDR3 coding DNA: TGTGCCAGCAGGATCCCGGGACAGGGAAATTCACCCCTCCACTTT. Its translation is CASRIPGQGNSPLHF.

In DNA form, the CDR3 reads TGTGCCAGCACCTCGGACATGTCCCCTCGAACCTACACCTTC. It is translated as CASTSDMSPRTYTF. This sequence joins TRBV6-5 and TRBJ1-2, with a weak D call TRBD1 (5 bases). V gave up 7 bases and J gave up 10 bases, with 22 bases separating them. Germline V gene data show CDR1 as MNHEY and CDR2 as SVGAGI. The CDR3 totals 14 residues.

The chain couples TRBV29-1 to TRBJ2-7; 9 bases are shared with TRBD2. Trimming took 0 bases from V and 7 from J; bases not matched to a gene: 4. Germline CDR1 reads SQVTM; CDR2 reads ANQGSEA. The CDR3 totals 13 residues. CDR3 coding DNA: TGCAGCGTTGAAGAAGCGGGGGGTTGGGAGCAGTACTTC. It specifies CSVEEAGGWEQYF.

This chain uses TRBV28 with TRBJ1-1; 10 nucleotides agree with TRBD1. Unmatched junction bases numbered 2, after V lost 5 bases and J lost 5 bases. The CDR3 runs to 13 residues. Germline CDR1 and CDR2: MDHEN and SYDVKM. The CDR3 reads CASSGTGATEAFF. For the CDR3, the DNA is TGTGCCAGCAGTGGGACAGGGGCAACTGAAGCTTTCTTT.

The chain combines TRBV7-6 with TRBJ2-2; D gene uncertain. The CDR3 has 16 amino acids. CDR1 and CDR2 (germline): SGHVS, FNYEAQ. The V gene lost 5 bases and the J gene lost 0 bases, with 13 bases spanning the gap. The DNA of the CDR3 is TGTGCCAGCAGCCCTCTGGCATTACCGAACACCGGGGAGCTGTTTTTT. It is translated as CASSPLALPNTGELFF.

The CDR3 is CASSQDLQQHYEQYF. CDR3 bases: TGTGCCAGCAGCCAAGATCTACAGCAACACTACGAGCAGTACTTC. The V gene is TRBV3-1 (or the pseudogene TRBV3-2), the J gene TRBJ2-7; unclear D gene. V lost 0 bases, J lost 3 bases, and 12 bases lay in between. Germline V lookup: CDR1 LGHDT, CDR2 YNNKEL (reference sequence). CDR3 length: 15 amino acids.

Written as DNA, the CDR3 is TGTGCCAGCAAATTAGGACAAATCTCTGGAAACACCATATATTTT. Its protein product is CASKLGQISGNTIYF. The V call is TRBV6-5, the J call TRBJ1-3; the D gene is possibly TRBD1 (5 bases). The CDR3 runs to 15 residues. From germline, CDR1 is MNHEY and CDR2 SVGAGI. V lost 7 bases and J 0 bases, leaving 13 bases between the germline ends.

This clone has only one observation. The chain employs TRBV3-1 (or the pseudogene TRBV3-2) and TRBJ1-1, with D unresolved. Germline V gives CDR1 LGHDT, CDR2 YNNKEL (reference sequence). The V end was cut by 0 bases, the J end by 0 bases, with 20 bases between. The CDR3 spans 19 residues. The CDR3 nucleotides are TGTGCCAGCAGCCAAGATTTTGCGACACCCTATAATATGAACACTGAAGCTTTCTTT. As protein: CASSQDFATPYNMNTEAFF.

The rearrangement joins TRBV5-4 to TRBJ2-7, with D possibly matching TRBD1 (5 bases). V lost 2 bases, J lost 3 bases, and 9 bases lay in between. Germline lookup yields CDR1 SGHNT and CDR2 YYREEE (reference sequence). CDR3 length: 13 amino acids. The CDR3 nucleotides read TGTGCCAGCAGCTTTAGAGACAGCTACGAGCAGTACTTC. This gives the protein CASSFRDSYEQYF.

The CDR3 DNA sequence: TGTGCCAGCAGTCCGGGACTAGCGGGGGGGTTCAATGAGCAGTTCTTC. It specifies CASSPGLAGGFNEQFF. This chain joins TRBV28 and TRBJ2-1, with TRBD2 identical over 16 bases. This CDR3 is 16 amino acids long. V was pared by 5 bases and J by 6 bases, with 4 bases of the junction left unmatched. In germline, CDR1 is MDHEN, CDR2 SYDVKM. The full variable domain, with the rest looked up from reference TRBV28 and TRBJ2-1, is DVKVTQSSRYLVKRTGEKVFLECVQDMDHENMFWYRQDPGLGLRLIYFSYDVKMKEKGDIPEGYSVSREKKERFSLILESASTNQTSMYLCASSPGLAGGFNEQFFGPGTRLTVL.

The rearrangement uses TRBV6-5 and TRBJ1-2; D call uncertain. The V gene's germline CDR1 is MNHEY and CDR2 SVGAGI. This CDR3 spans 15 amino acids. V was clipped by 0 bases and J by 2 bases, with 10 bases between them. The chain's CDR3 is CASSYSWHGNYGYTF. The CDR3 DNA reads TGTGCCAGCAGTTACTCTTGGCACGGGAACTATGGCTACACCTTC.

This clone was detected a few times. The gene calls are TRBV5-4 and TRBJ1-2, with TRBD1 identical over 7 bases. This CDR3 region has 15 residues. Germline CDR1 reads SGHNT; CDR2 reads YYREEE (reference sequence). Trimming cost V 2 bases and J 4 bases; bases outside gene matches: 8. The CDR3 sequence is CASSLRTGASYGYTF. In DNA form, the CDR3 reads TGTGCCAGCAGCTTACGTACAGGGGCCAGCTATGGCTACACCTTC.

The chain employs TRBV5-6 and TRBJ1-3; TRBD1 is a possible D gene (5 bases). The germline V and J ends were trimmed by 0 bases and 7 bases, with 14 bases remaining between them. The CDR3 consists of 15 residues. Germline CDR1 and CDR2: SGHDT and YYEEEE. CDR3 amino acids: CASSLGSGRGNTIYF. As DNA, the CDR3 is TGTGCCAGCAGCTTGGGATCAGGGCGGGGTAACACCATATATTTT.

The chain employs TRBV2 and TRBJ1-5; D is uncertain. The CDR3 is 13 residues long. Germline assignment: CDR1 SNHLY and CDR2 FYNNEI. Trimming pared 6 bases from V and 3 bases from J, leaving 9 bases between. CDR3 in DNA: TGTGCCAGCAGCGGGGAAAACAATCAGCCCCAGCATTTT. Amino acids: CASSGENNQPQHF.

The chain is built from TRBV3-1 (or the pseudogene TRBV3-2) and TRBJ2-3; TRBD1 aligns across 7 bases. The CDR3 has 16 amino acids. J lost 7 bases, V lost 0 bases, and 10 bases had no gene match. From germline, CDR1 is LGHDT and CDR2 YNNKEL (reference sequence). The CDR3 region has the DNA TGTGCCAGCAGCCAAGATCTTGTTAGGGGGCGAAATACGCAGTATTTT. Translation: CASSQDLVRGRNTQYF.

This clone was counted a single time. The chain uses TRBV4-2 and TRBJ1-5; 10 nucleotides align to TRBD1. Germline assignment: CDR1 LGHNA and CDR2 YNFKEQ. Trimming took 1 base from V and 6 from J; bases not matched to a gene: 3. This CDR3 comprises 15 residues. The CDR3 DNA sequence: TGTGCCAGCAGCCAAGGGGACAGGGGCGTTCAGCCCCAGCATTTT. Residues: CASSQGDRGVQPQHF.

The chain links TRBV5-1 to TRBJ1-1; no clear D gene. This CDR3 comprises 15 residues. CDR1 is SGHRS, CDR2 YFSETQ, per germline. V lost 6 bases and J lost 0, with 15 bases in between. The CDR3 loop is CASTPGSSLNTEAFF. The CDR3 DNA sequence: TGCGCCAGCACACCAGGAAGCAGCTTGAACACTGAAGCTTTCTTT. The whole variable domain, remainder taken from reference TRBV5-1 and TRBJ1-1, is KAGVTQTPRYLIKTRGQQVTLSCSPISGHRSVSWYQQTPGQGLQFLFEYFSETQRNKGNFPGRFSGRQFSNSRSEMNVSTLELGDSALYLCASTPGSSLNTEAFFGQGTRLTVV.

This chain links TRBV27 with TRBJ1-3; D is uncertain. There are 16 residues in the CDR3. Germline V gene sequence: CDR1 MNHEY, CDR2 SMNVEV (reference sequence). The V gene lost 3 bases and the J gene lost 0 bases, with 12 bases spanning the gap. Written as DNA, the CDR3 is TGTGCCAGCAGTTTGGTAGGGAGCAGCTCTGGAAACACCATATATTTT. Translated: CASSLVGSSSGNTIYF.

This sequence joins TRBV12-3 or TRBV12-4 and TRBJ1-2; D unclear. Trimming stripped 3 bases from V and 8 bases from J, with 13 bases between. This CDR3 has 13 residues. The DNA of the CDR3 is TGTGCCAGCAGTTTTAGGGAGGGCCAAGGCTACACCTTC. Residues: CASSFREGQGYTF.

This chain links TRBV20-1 with TRBJ1-2; D is unclear. Trimming cost V 3 bases and J 4 bases, with 9 bases left between them. The CDR3 sequence is 12 residues long. Germline CDR1 DFQATT, CDR2 SNEGSKA (reference sequence). In nucleotides, the CDR3 is TGCAGTGCTAGTCGAAACAGCTATGGCTACACCTTC. Amino acid sequence: CSASRNSYGYTF.

This clone is a singleton in its sample. V gene TRBV3-1 (or the pseudogene TRBV3-2) combines with J gene TRBJ2-7; 7 nucleotides agree with TRBD2. The trim removed 3 bases at V and 1 base at J, leaving 3 bases unmatched. This CDR3 spans 14 amino acids. Germline CDR1 is LGHDT and CDR2 is YNNKEL (reference sequence). CDR3 residues: CASSQGEGSYEQYF. The DNA for the CDR3 is TGTGCCAGCAGCCAGGGGGAGGGGTCCTACGAGCAGTACTTC.

The chain combines TRBV29-1 with TRBJ1-4; 8 nucleotides agree with TRBD1. CDR1 SQVTM and CDR2 ANQGSEA come from the germline V gene. Trimming at V came to 7 bases and at J to 2 bases, leaving 12 bases not matched to a gene. The CDR3 consists of 16 residues. DNA of the CDR3: TGCAGCGCCCAAAGAGTCAGGGGGCCGACTAATGAAAAACTGTTTTTT. Amino acids: CSAQRVRGPTNEKLFF. Complete variable domain (other parts from reference TRBV29-1 and TRBJ1-4): SAVISQKPSRDICQRGTSLTIQCQVDSQVTMMFWYRQQPGQSLTLIATANQGSEATYESGFVIDKFPISRPNLTFSTLTVSNMSPEDSSIYLCSAQRVRGPTNEKLFFGSGTQLSVL.